This T cell receptor (beta chain) comes out of a study of Graves' ophthalmopathy and Graves' hyperthyroidism. Amplifying from RNA transcripts, the study obtained TCR beta CDR3 regions. HTBI primers were employed in first-round RT-PCR, then a second-round multiplex PCR followed. TCRdb processed the multiplex PCR reads anew with MiXCR; each CDR3 protein has one entry. The sample has roughly 400,000 distinct CDR3 sequences, about a sixth seen once. Looked up from germline, CDR1 is LNHDA and CDR2 is SQIVND (reference sequence). The CDR3 is 14 residues long. The V and J ends lost 2 bases and 2 bases respectively, with 7 bases between them. This clonotype was counted at least ten times.

The specimen was peripheral blood. The rearrangement uses TRBV19 and TRBJ1-3, with D unclear. This receptor was identified in an adult woman with stable Graves' hyperthyroidism. The CDR3 sequence is CASSISPPGNTIYF. For the CDR3, the DNA is TGTGCCAGTAGTATAAGTCCTCCTGGAAACACCATATATTTT. Combining the CDR3 with reference TRBV19 and TRBJ1-3 gives the whole variable domain DGGITQSPKYLFRKEGQNVTLSCEQNLNHDAMYWYRQDPGQGLRLIYYSQIVNDFQKGDIAEGYSVSREKKESFPLTVTSAQKNPTAFYLCASSISPPGNTIYFGEGSWLTVV.